The clone carrying this T cell receptor beta chain was seen ten or more times. These data belong to a study of CD8+CD57+ T cells in acquired aplastic anemia. As for the study in general: Mean DNA quantity obtained from sorted CD4+ and CD8+ cells was around 3.2 ug.

The germline V gene encodes CDR1 SEHNR and CDR2 FQNEAQ (reference sequence). This CDR3 spans 16 amino acids. V was shortened by 1 base and J by 2 bases, with 15 bases between the two germline ends. Investigators profiled TCR beta VDJ and CDR3 from genomic DNA template. One entry per CDR3 protein results from TCRdb running MiXCR on the reads. Of 150,000 to 200,000 distinct CDR3 sequences in the sample, about three fifths were seen once. The rearrangement uses TRBV7-9 and TRBJ2-7, with D perhaps TRBD1 (5 bases). The receptor was derived from a human donor with severe aplastic anemia or a healthy control (not recorded which). The specimen was sorted CD4+, CD8+, or CD8+CD57+ T cells (not recorded which) from PBMCs. The CDR3 reads CASSLVDSTAPYEQYF. The CDR3, as DNA: TGTGCCAGCAGCTTAGTGGATTCGACAGCCCCCTACGAGCAGTACTTC.